Below are 9 T cell receptor beta chains sequenced from a single sample in a study of blood T cell repertoires in COVID-19. Sequencing used immunoSEQ multiplex PCR; TCRdb keeps in-frame clones, though not all of them. Of 70,000 to 90,000 clones in the sample, approximately 87% were seen once. The sample taken for sequencing was peripheral blood. All receptors derive from a human donor in a cohort sampled during active COVID-19.

This chain uses TRBV19 with TRBJ1-4, with D perhaps matching TRBD1 (5 bases). Germline V CDR1 and CDR2: LNHDA, SQIVND (reference sequence). V lost 3 bases and J lost 8, with 13 bases in between. CDR3 length equals 14 residues. CDR3 protein: CASSMGRVSEKLFF. The CDR3 DNA sequence: TGTGCCAGTAGTATGGGCAGGGTATCCGAAAAACTGTTTTTT.

The rearrangement uses TRBV27 and TRBJ2-1, with D maybe TRBD2 (6 bases). The germline V gene encodes CDR1 MNHEY and CDR2 SMNVEV (reference sequence). V shed 3 bases and J shed 6 bases, with 18 bases lying between them. The CDR3 covers 16 residues. CDR3 in amino acids: CASSFDLTSLVNEQFF. The CDR3 DNA reads as TGTGCCAGCAGTTTCGACCTGACTAGTTTGGTCAATGAGCAGTTCTTC.

The genes are TRBV7-8 and TRBJ1-4, with a possible D match to TRBD1 (5 bases). The germline CDR1 and CDR2 sequences are SGHVS and FQNEAQ. Trimming left V 6 bases short and J 4 bases short, with 15 bases between. The CDR3 loop spans 15 amino acids. In DNA form, the CDR3 reads TGTGCCAGCAGTAGGCCGGGGGGATTTAATGAAAAACTGTTTTTT. Its protein is CASSRPGGFNEKLFF. The full variable domain, in which reference TRBV7-8 and TRBJ1-4 provide the parts outside the CDR3, is GAGVSQSPRYKVAKRGQDVALRCDPISGHVSLFWYQQALGQGPEFLTYFQNEAQLDKSGLPSDRFFAERPEGSVSTLKIQRTQQEDSAVYLCASSRPGGFNEKLFFGSGTQLSVL.

This sequence joins TRBV18 and TRBJ2-3; D call uncertain. With 3 bases removed from V and 8 bases from J, the gap between germline ends came to 15 bases. This CDR3 region has 14 residues. Germline values: CDR1 KGHSH, CDR2 LQKENI. The CDR3 reads CASSPPVDLGTQYF. The CDR3 DNA reads as TGTGCCAGCTCACCCCCGGTCGACCTAGGTACGCAGTATTTT.

This rearrangement joins TRBV25-1 to TRBJ2-4, with D perhaps TRBD1 (6 bases). The germline gives CDR1 MGHDK, CDR2 SYGVNS. V lost 6 bases, J lost 10 bases, and 16 bases lay in between. The CDR3 is made up of 13 amino acids. The CDR3 loop is CASSERRQGIQYF. The CDR3 nucleotides are TGTGCCAGCAGCGAACGCCGTCAGGGGATTCAGTACTTC.

The chain joins TRBV7-6 to TRBJ2-1, with 8 bases that match TRBD1. This CDR3 has 17 residues. The V gene end was trimmed by 0 bases and the J gene end by 0 bases; junction bases not matched to a gene: 4. Germline lookup yields CDR1 SGHVS and CDR2 FNYEAQ. The CDR3 here is CASSLAGTGVSYNEQFF. For the CDR3, the DNA is TGTGCCAGCAGCTTAGCCGGGACAGGCGTCTCCTACAATGAGCAGTTCTTC.

J is TRBJ2-7 and V is TRBV14, with 7 bases fitting TRBD1. With V trimmed by 1 base and J by 3 bases, 9 bases remained unmatched. This CDR3 comprises 16 residues. Germline V gene lookup returns CDR1 SGHDN and CDR2 FVKESK. The CDR3 sequence is CASSQGTPGQYYEQYF. CDR3 in DNA: TGTGCCAGCAGCCAAGGTACTCCGGGACAGTACTACGAGCAGTACTTC.

The gene calls are TRBV7-3 and TRBJ2-1, with D perhaps matching TRBD1 (6 bases). Per the germline V gene, CDR1 is SGHTA and CDR2 is FQGTGA. The CDR3 has 16 amino acids. Trimming took off 5 bases at V and 2 bases at J, with 16 bases between the two ends. DNA of the CDR3: TGTGCCAGCAGCGACAGCAGGGGCTTAACCTACAATGAGCAGTTCTTC. Translated, it gives CASSDSRGLTYNEQFF.

The CDR3 protein is CASGQVSTNEKLFF. In nucleotides, the CDR3 is TGTGCCAGCGGACAGGTTTCGACTAATGAAAAACTGTTTTTT. This sequence joins TRBV6-5 and TRBJ1-4; TRBD1 matches 7 bases. V lost 8 bases, J lost 2 bases, and 5 bases stayed unmatched. CDR1 MNHEY and CDR2 SVGAGI come from the germline V gene. The CDR3 runs to 14 residues.